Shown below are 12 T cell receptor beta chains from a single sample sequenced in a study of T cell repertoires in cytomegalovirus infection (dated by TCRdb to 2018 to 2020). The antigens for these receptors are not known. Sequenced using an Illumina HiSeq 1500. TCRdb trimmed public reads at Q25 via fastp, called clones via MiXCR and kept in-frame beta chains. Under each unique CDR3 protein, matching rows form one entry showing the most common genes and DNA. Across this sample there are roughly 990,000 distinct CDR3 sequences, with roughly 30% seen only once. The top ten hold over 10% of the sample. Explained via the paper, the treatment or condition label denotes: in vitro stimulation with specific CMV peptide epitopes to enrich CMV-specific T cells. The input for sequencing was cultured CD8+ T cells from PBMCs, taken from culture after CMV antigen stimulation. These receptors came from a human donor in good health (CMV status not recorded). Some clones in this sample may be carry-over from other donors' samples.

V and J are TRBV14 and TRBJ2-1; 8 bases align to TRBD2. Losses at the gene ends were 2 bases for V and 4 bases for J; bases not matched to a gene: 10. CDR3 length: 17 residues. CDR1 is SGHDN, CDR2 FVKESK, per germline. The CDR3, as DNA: TGTGCCAGCAGCCAAAGGGCTGGGGTAGCGGGGTACAATGAGCAGTTCTTC. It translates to CASSQRAGVAGYNEQFF.

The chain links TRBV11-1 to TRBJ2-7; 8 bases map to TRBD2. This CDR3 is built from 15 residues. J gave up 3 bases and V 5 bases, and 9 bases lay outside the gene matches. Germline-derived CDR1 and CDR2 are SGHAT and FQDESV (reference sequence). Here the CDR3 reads CASSHGGGSLYEQYV. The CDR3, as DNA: TGTGCCAGCAGCCACGGGGGGGGGTCACTCTACGAGCAGTACGTC.

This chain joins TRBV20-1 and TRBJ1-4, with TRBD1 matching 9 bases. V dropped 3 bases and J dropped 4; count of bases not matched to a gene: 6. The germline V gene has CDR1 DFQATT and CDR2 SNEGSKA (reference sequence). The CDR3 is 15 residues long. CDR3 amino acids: CSARPSTGGNEKLFF. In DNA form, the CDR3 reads TGCAGTGCTAGGCCTTCGACAGGGGGTAATGAAAAACTGTTTTTT.

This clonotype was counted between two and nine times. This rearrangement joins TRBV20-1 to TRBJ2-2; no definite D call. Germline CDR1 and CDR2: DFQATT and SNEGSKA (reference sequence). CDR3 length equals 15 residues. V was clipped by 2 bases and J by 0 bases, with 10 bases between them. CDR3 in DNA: TGCAGTGCTAGATCCAAAATCGCGAACACCGGGGAGCTGTTTTTT. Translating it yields CSARSKIANTGELFF.

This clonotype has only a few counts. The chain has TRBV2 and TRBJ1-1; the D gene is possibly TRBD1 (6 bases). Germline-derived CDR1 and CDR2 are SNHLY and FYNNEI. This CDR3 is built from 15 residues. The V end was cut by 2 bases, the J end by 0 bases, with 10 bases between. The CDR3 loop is CASSESDRMNTEAFF. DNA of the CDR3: TGTGCCAGCAGTGAATCTGACAGGATGAACACTGAAGCTTTCTTT.

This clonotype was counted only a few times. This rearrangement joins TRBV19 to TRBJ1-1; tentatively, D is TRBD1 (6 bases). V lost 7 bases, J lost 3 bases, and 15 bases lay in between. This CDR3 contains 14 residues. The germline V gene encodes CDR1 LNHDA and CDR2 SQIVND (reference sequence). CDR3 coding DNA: TGTGCCAGTAATGCTGCAGGGGCTTACACTGAAGCTTTCTTT. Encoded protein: CASNAAGAYTEAFF.

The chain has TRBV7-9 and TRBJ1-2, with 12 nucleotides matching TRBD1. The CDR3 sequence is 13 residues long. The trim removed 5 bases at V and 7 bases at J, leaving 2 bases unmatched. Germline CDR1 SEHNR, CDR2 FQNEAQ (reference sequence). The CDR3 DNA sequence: TGTGCCAGCAGCGGGACAGGGGGCGGTGGCTACACCTTC. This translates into CASSGTGGGGYTF.

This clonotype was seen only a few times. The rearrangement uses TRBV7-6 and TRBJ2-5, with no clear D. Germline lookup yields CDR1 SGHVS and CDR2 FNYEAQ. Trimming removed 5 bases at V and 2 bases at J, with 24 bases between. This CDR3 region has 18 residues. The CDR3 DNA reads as TGTGCCAGCAGCCCCCCCCCAGAACCAGTCTGGCGGCAAGAGACCCAGTACTTC. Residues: CASSPPPEPVWRQETQYF.

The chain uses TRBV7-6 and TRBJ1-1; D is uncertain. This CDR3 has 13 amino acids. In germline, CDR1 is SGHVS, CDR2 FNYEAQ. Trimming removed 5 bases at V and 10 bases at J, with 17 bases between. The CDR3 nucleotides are TGTGCCAGCAGCCTTATCCCCTACCAAGGAGCTTTCTTT. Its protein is CASSLIPYQGAFF.

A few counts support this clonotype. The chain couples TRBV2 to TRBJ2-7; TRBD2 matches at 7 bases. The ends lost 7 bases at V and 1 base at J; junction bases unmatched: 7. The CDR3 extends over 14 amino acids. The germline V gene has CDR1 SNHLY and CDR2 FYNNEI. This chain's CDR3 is CASTWASGSYEQYV. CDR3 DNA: TGTGCCAGCACCTGGGCTAGCGGTTCCTACGAGCAGTACGTC.

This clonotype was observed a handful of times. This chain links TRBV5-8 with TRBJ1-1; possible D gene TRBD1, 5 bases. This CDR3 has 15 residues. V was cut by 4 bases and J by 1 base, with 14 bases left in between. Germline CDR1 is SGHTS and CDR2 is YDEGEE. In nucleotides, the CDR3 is TGTGCCAGCAGCAACCAGGGTTCGGGGAACACTGAAGCTTTCTTT. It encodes CASSNQGSGNTEAFF.

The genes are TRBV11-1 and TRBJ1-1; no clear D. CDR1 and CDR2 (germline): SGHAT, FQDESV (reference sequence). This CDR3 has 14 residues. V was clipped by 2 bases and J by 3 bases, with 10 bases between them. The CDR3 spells CASSLHTVDTEAFF. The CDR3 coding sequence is TGTGCCAGCAGCTTACACACAGTTGACACTGAAGCTTTCTTT. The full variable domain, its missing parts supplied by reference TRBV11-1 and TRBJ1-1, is EAEVAQSPRYKITEKSQAVAFWCDPISGHATLYWYRQILGQGPELLVQFQDESVVDDSQLPKDRFSAERLKGVDSTLKIQPAELGDSAMYLCASSLHTVDTEAFFGQGTRLTVV.